The 29 T cell receptor beta chains below were found in one sample sequenced in a study of T cell responses to AZD1222 COVID-19 vaccine. The table came from immunoSEQ multiplex PCR; TCRdb's copy has only in-frame clones and leaves some out. The table has 150,000 or so clones, approximately 90% seen once. The sequencing here drew on peripheral blood, taken on day 0 of AZD1222 vaccination. The source is an adult in good health.

The chain employs TRBV18 and TRBJ1-5, with a weak D call TRBD1 (5 bases). Between the trimmed V and J ends, which lost 6 bases and 1 base, there was a span of 10 bases. The CDR3 spans 14 residues. Germline V gives CDR1 KGHSH, CDR2 LQKENI. The CDR3 spells CASSPTESNQPQHF. CDR3 DNA sequence: TGTGCCAGCTCCCCGACAGAAAGCAATCAGCCCCAGCATTTT.

V and J are TRBV3-1 (or the pseudogene TRBV3-2) and TRBJ2-7, with D perhaps given as TRBD1 or TRBD2 (5 bases each). V shed 4 bases and J shed 2 bases, with 9 bases lying between them. The CDR3 consists of 13 residues. Per germline, CDR1 LGHDT and CDR2 YNNKEL (reference sequence). The CDR3 region is CASSPGGTYEQYF. CDR3 in DNA: TGTGCCAGCAGCCCTGGGGGAACCTACGAGCAGTACTTC.

The genes are TRBV6-5 and TRBJ1-3; no clear D gene. V gave up 7 bases and J gave up 0 bases, with 13 bases separating them. Germline CDR1 MNHEY, CDR2 SVGAGI. The CDR3 is 15 residues long. CDR3 amino acids: CASIEGSDSGNTIYF. For the CDR3, the DNA is TGTGCCAGCATCGAAGGGTCTGACTCTGGAAACACCATATATTTT.

CDR3 DNA: TGTGCCAGTACTTTAAGGTCTGGGGTGGCTGGAAACACCATATATTTT. It codes for CASTLRSGVAGNTIYF. The V and J genes are TRBV19 and TRBJ1-3; the D is unclear. The germline gives CDR1 LNHDA, CDR2 SQIVND (reference sequence). Deletions cut 7 bases from V and 2 bases from J, with 18 bases between. This CDR3 comprises 16 residues. The variable domain in full, completed from reference TRBV19 and TRBJ1-3, reads DGGITQSPKYLFRKEGQNVTLSCEQNLNHDAMYWYRQDPGQGLRLIYYSQIVNDFQKGDIAEGYSVSREKKESFPLTVTSAQKNPTAFYLCASTLRSGVAGNTIYFGEGSWLTVV.

CDR3 in amino acids: CASSRGLATNTGELFF. Here the CDR3 DNA reads TGTGCCAGCTCCCGAGGACTAGCCACGAACACCGGGGAGCTGTTTTTT. V gene TRBV18 combines with J gene TRBJ2-2, with 8 bases identical to TRBD2. V lost 6 bases and J lost 0; bases outside the gene matches: 6. This CDR3 spans 16 amino acids. CDR1 KGHSH and CDR2 LQKENI come from the germline V gene.

V usage is TRBV5-4 and J usage is TRBJ2-4, with D perhaps matching TRBD1 or TRBD2 (5 bases each). The germline CDR1 and CDR2 sequences are SGHNT and YYREEE (reference sequence). The CDR3 covers 15 residues. V was cut by 0 bases and J by 1 base, with 8 bases left in between. Written as DNA, the CDR3 is TGTGCCAGCAGCTTGGGAGGGGTGGCCAAAAACATTCAGTACTTC. As protein: CASSLGGVAKNIQYF.

The rearrangement uses TRBV11-1 and TRBJ1-1; the D is unclear. Germline V gives CDR1 SGHAT, CDR2 FQDESV (reference sequence). Trimming shortened V by 1 base and J by 4 bases, and 16 bases separated the two germline ends. The CDR3 has 16 residues. The CDR3 bases are TGTGCCAGCAGCTTAGGTGGCGGCCAACTACCCACTGAAGCTTTCTTT. It yields the protein CASSLGGGQLPTEAFF.

The genes are TRBV7-9 and TRBJ1-1; 7 bases agree with TRBD1. V shed 2 bases and J 7 bases; nucleotides not matched to a gene: 10. The germline gives CDR1 SEHNR, CDR2 FQNEAQ (reference sequence). The CDR3 contains 15 residues. Here the CDR3 DNA reads TGTGCCAGCAGCTTAAGAGGGGGCCAGGGGAATGAAGCTTTCTTT. This gives the protein CASSLRGGQGNEAFF.

This chain links TRBV3-1 (or the pseudogene TRBV3-2) with TRBJ1-5; D is uncertain. The germline CDR1 and CDR2 sequences are LGHDT and YNNKEL (reference sequence). V was cut by 1 base and J by 7 bases, with 5 bases left in between. CDR3 length equals 12 residues. The CDR3, as DNA: TGTGCCAGCAGCCAAGGCGAGCAGCCCCAGCATTTT. Protein product: CASSQGEQPQHF.

This clone has just one count. The chain couples TRBV2 to TRBJ1-5; 10 nucleotides match TRBD1. The CDR3 extends over 15 amino acids. Germline V gives CDR1 SNHLY, CDR2 FYNNEI. The ends lost 4 bases at V and 6 bases at J; junction bases unmatched: 6. As DNA, the CDR3 is TGTGCCAGCAGTGCGGACAGGGGGGAACTTCAGCCCCAGCATTTT. Translated, it gives CASSADRGELQPQHF.

V is TRBV19 and J is TRBJ2-1; 8 bases are shared with TRBD1. Trimming cost V 10 bases and J 0 bases; bases outside gene matches: 5. Germline loops: CDR1 LNHDA, CDR2 SQIVND (reference sequence). This CDR3 is 14 amino acids long. The CDR3, as DNA: TGTGCCACCGACAGGGGCGACTCCTACAATGAGCAGTTCTTC. This translates into CATDRGDSYNEQFF.

This chain connects TRBV6-5 to TRBJ1-2; maybe TRBD1 (6 bases). V gave up 5 bases and J gave up 3 bases, with 13 bases separating them. Germline CDR1 MNHEY, CDR2 SVGAGI. CDR3 length equals 14 residues. The CDR3 reads CASSPGTLYYGYTF. The CDR3 DNA reads as TGTGCCAGCAGTCCCGGGACATTGTACTATGGCTACACCTTC.

This rearrangement joins TRBV21-1 to TRBJ2-3; TRBD2 reflects the table's D call only, with no check against the DNA. TRBV21-1 is labeled a pseudogene. The CDR3 runs 10 residues. The CDR3 protein is CASSPHTQYF. The CDR3 DNA reads TGTGCCAGCAGCCCTCATACGCAGTATTTT.

V and J are TRBV21-1 and TRBJ1-1; the tabulated D call, TRBD1, remains unverified against the DNA. TRBV21-1 is recorded as a pseudogene. The CDR3 consists of 19 residues. CDR3 nucleotides: TGTGCCAGCAGCCTCCCCGGAAACCGGGACAGGGGAAAGAACACTGAAGCTTTCTTT. Residues: CASSLPGNRDRGKNTEAFF.

The V and J genes are TRBV7-9 and TRBJ2-2; 10 bases line up with TRBD1. The V gene's germline CDR1 is SEHNR and CDR2 FQNEAQ (reference sequence). The length of the CDR3 is 13 residues. The V gene end was trimmed by 11 bases and the J gene end by 5 bases; junction bases not matched to a gene: 5. The CDR3: CARDRGRTGELFF. CDR3 DNA sequence: TGTGCCCGCGACAGGGGGCGAACCGGGGAGCTGTTTTTT.

The rearrangement links TRBV15 to TRBJ1-2; D ambiguous. Trimming shortened V by 4 bases and J by 6 bases, and 18 bases separated the two germline ends. CDR1 and CDR2 (germline): LNHNV, YYDKDF (reference sequence). This CDR3 has 15 amino acids. CDR3 DNA: TGTGCCACCAGCAATCCTCTCGGCCCGGTCGATGGCTACACCTTC. Amino acid sequence: CATSNPLGPVDGYTF.

This clone has just a few counts. The chain couples TRBV6-2 or TRBV6-3 to TRBJ2-2, with 7 bases lining up with TRBD2. CDR3 length equals 14 residues. CDR1 and CDR2 from the germline V gene are MNHEY and SVGEGT. V shed 5 bases and J 1 base; nucleotides not matched to a gene: 1. The CDR3 loop reads CASSSGENTGELFF. DNA of the CDR3: TGTGCCAGCAGTAGCGGGGAGAACACCGGGGAGCTGTTTTTT.

J is TRBJ1-5 and V is TRBV20-1, with no clear D. Germline V gene lookup returns CDR1 DFQATT and CDR2 SNEGSKA (reference sequence). The CDR3 has 11 amino acids. V was trimmed by 6 bases and J by 8 bases, leaving 11 bases between them. CDR3 nucleotides: TGCAGTGCCCAGAGTTCAGAGCCCCAGCATTTT. Encoded protein: CSAQSSEPQHF.

This clone has a single count. The chain recombines TRBV12-3 or TRBV12-4 with TRBJ1-4; D remains unclear. Trimming shortened V by 3 bases and J by 6 bases, and 8 bases separated the two germline ends. This CDR3 contains 13 residues. The CDR3 sequence is CASSLVGYEKLFF. The CDR3 DNA reads as TGTGCCAGCAGTTTGGTAGGGTATGAAAAACTGTTTTTT.

The J gene is TRBJ2-3, the V gene TRBV11-3, with D perhaps matching TRBD2 (7 bases). CDR1 SGHNT and CDR2 YENEEA come from the germline V gene. CDR3 length: 15 amino acids. V dropped 6 bases and J dropped 2 bases, with 15 bases sitting between them. The CDR3 loop reads CASSQEGGVTDTQYF. The CDR3 DNA sequence: TGTGCCAGCAGTCAAGAGGGGGGGGTCACAGATACGCAGTATTTT.

The V call is TRBV9, the J call TRBJ1-3, with D perhaps matching TRBD1 (5 bases). This CDR3 is 14 amino acids long. Trimming shortened V by 3 bases and J by 4 bases, and 11 bases separated the two germline ends. The germline CDR1 and CDR2 sequences are SGDLS and YYNGEE. The CDR3 coding sequence is TGTGCCAGCAGCGCCGGGACCCCAGGAAACACCATATATTTT. This sequence encodes CASSAGTPGNTIYF.

V usage is TRBV5-1 and J usage is TRBJ2-2; D unresolved. This CDR3 has 16 amino acids. With 0 bases removed from V and 6 bases from J, the gap between germline ends came to 15 bases. The germline CDR1 and CDR2 sequences are SGHRS and YFSETQ. Here the CDR3 reads CASSLDPSGISGELFF. The DNA for the CDR3 is TGCGCCAGCAGCTTGGACCCTTCTGGGATCTCCGGGGAGCTGTTTTTT.

The rearrangement links TRBV18 to TRBJ1-4; D is possibly TRBD1 (6 bases). This CDR3 region has 15 residues. Trimming took 4 bases from V and 4 from J, leaving 13 bases between them. CDR1 is KGHSH, CDR2 LQKENI, per germline. Written as DNA, the CDR3 is TGTGCCAGCTCACGATCGACAGGCAGTAATGAAAAACTGTTTTTT. Encoded protein: CASSRSTGSNEKLFF.

The V and J genes are TRBV10-2 and TRBJ2-3; D tentatively fits TRBD1 or TRBD2 (6 bases each). Germline lookup yields CDR1 WSHSY and CDR2 SAAADI. This CDR3 is 14 amino acids long. V was shortened by 11 bases and J by 0 bases, with 15 bases between the two germline ends. Here the CDR3 reads CAGRRGPSTDTQYF. DNA for the CDR3: TGCGCCGGGCGACGGGGGCCTAGCACAGATACGCAGTATTTT.

This clone was observed a handful of times. The chain recombines TRBV5-1 with TRBJ2-2; 8 nucleotides line up with TRBD1. Germline CDR1 and CDR2: SGHRS and YFSETQ. After removal of 1 base from V and 3 bases from J, the junction contained 5 bases not matched to a gene. This CDR3 is built from 16 residues. The DNA of the CDR3 is TGCGCCAGCAGCTTGCGCAGGGGGCACGACACCGGGGAGCTGTTTTTT. Encoded protein: CASSLRRGHDTGELFF.

J is TRBJ2-1 and V is TRBV7-2; D gene ambiguous. The V gene's germline CDR1 is SGHTA and CDR2 FQGNSA. V was shortened by 1 base and J by 8 bases, with 18 bases between the two germline ends. The CDR3 spans 16 residues. Written as DNA, the CDR3 is TGTGCCAGCAGCTTAGGAGGTGGCGCTTTTACCCATGAGCAGTTCTTC. It is translated as CASSLGGGAFTHEQFF.

The V gene is TRBV6-1, the J gene TRBJ1-5; D gene unclear. CDR3 length: 14 amino acids. From germline, CDR1 is MNHNS and CDR2 SASEGT. Trimming took 3 bases from V and 3 from J, leaving 9 bases between them. DNA for the CDR3: TGTGCCAGCAGTGATAGGGTATCCAATCAGCCCCAGCATTTT. Protein product: CASSDRVSNQPQHF.

This chain links TRBV5-5 with TRBJ2-2; D is ambiguous. Germline CDR1 reads SGHKS; CDR2 reads YYEKEE (reference sequence). The CDR3 runs 16 residues. V lost 3 bases and J lost 0, with 12 bases in between. The CDR3: CASSWKNPPNTGELFF. DNA of the CDR3: TGTGCCAGCAGCTGGAAAAACCCACCGAACACCGGGGAGCTGTTTTTT.

The chain carries TRBV5-1 and TRBJ2-7; 9 nucleotides match TRBD1. Germline loops: CDR1 SGHRS, CDR2 YFSETQ. The CDR3 has 16 amino acids. Germline trimming cut 1 base from V and 6 bases from J; bases unmatched to any gene: 11. The CDR3 nucleotides are TGCGCCAGCAGCTTGCAATCTGGGACAGGGAGAACCGAGCAGTACTTC. Residues: CASSLQSGTGRTEQYF.